What follows are 24 T cell receptor beta chains derived from one specimen sequenced in a study of shared clonotypes between healthy human individuals. Sequencing was performed with immunoSEQ multiplex PCR; in TCRdb, only in-frame clones are kept and a portion is missing. The table shows over a million clones, with about 98% occurring only once. The sample taken for sequencing was naive CD4+ T cells sorted from blood. Regarding subset: CD45RA+ positively selected. These receptor sequences come from a young man in good health.

V is TRBV2 and J is TRBJ2-3; 10 bases fit TRBD2. This CDR3 comprises 16 residues. CDR1 is SNHLY and CDR2 is FYNNEI in the germline V gene. Losses at the gene ends were 4 bases for V and 6 bases for J; bases not matched to a gene: 10. This CDR3 is CASSVSSGSFGDTQYF. As DNA, the CDR3 is TGTGCCAGCAGTGTGTCTAGCGGGAGTTTCGGTGATACGCAGTATTTT.

The J gene is TRBJ2-3, the V gene TRBV28; 12 positions match TRBD2. This CDR3 comprises 17 residues. In germline, CDR1 is MDHEN, CDR2 SYDVKM. The trim removed 5 bases at V and 5 bases at J, leaving 11 bases unmatched. The CDR3 DNA is TGTGCCAGCAGTCCCGGACTAGCGGGACCTCAGGGAGATACGCAGTATTTT. This gives the protein CASSPGLAGPQGDTQYF.

V usage is TRBV25-1 and J usage is TRBJ2-3; D not resolved. V lost 3 bases and J lost 5, with 6 bases in between. CDR3 length equals 12 residues. CDR1 and CDR2 from the germline V gene are MGHDK and SYGVNS. The CDR3: CASSDRRDTQYF. The DNA for the CDR3 is TGTGCCAGCAGTGATCGTCGAGATACGCAGTATTTT.

V gene TRBV28 combines with J gene TRBJ2-3, with unresolved D. The CDR3 totals 11 residues. V was shortened by 5 bases and J by 4 bases, with 4 bases between the two germline ends. CDR1 is MDHEN, CDR2 SYDVKM, per germline. The CDR3 nucleotides are TGTGCCAGCAGTAAACCAGATACGCAGTATTTT. Protein sequence: CASSKPDTQYF.

Remarks on this clone: Distinct nucleotide sequences in the sample also encode this CDR3. The genes are TRBV18 and TRBJ2-7; D may correspond to TRBD1 or TRBD2 (5 bases each). From germline, CDR1 is KGHSH and CDR2 LQKENI. The CDR3 extends over 14 amino acids. Trimming left V 3 bases short and J 0 bases short, with 9 bases between. This CDR3 reads CASSPGAVSYEQYF. CDR3 sequence (DNA): TGTGCCAGCTCACCCGGGGCGGTCTCCTACGAGCAGTACTTC.

The chain couples TRBV7-2 to TRBJ2-7; TRBD1 is a possible D gene (5 bases). V lost 5 bases, J lost 3 bases, and 23 bases lay in between. CDR3 length: 17 residues. CDR1 and CDR2 (germline): SGHTA, FQGNSA. CDR3 in amino acids: CASSQTPQGKRSYEQYF. The DNA for the CDR3 is TGTGCCAGCAGCCAAACACCCCAGGGTAAAAGGAGCTACGAGCAGTACTTC.

V gene TRBV6-4 combines with J gene TRBJ1-1; 11 bases map to TRBD1. This CDR3 comprises 15 residues. Germline V gives CDR1 MRHNA, CDR2 SNTAGT. The V gene end was trimmed by 6 bases and the J gene end by 3 bases; junction bases not matched to a gene: 6. The CDR3: CASRQDRGQDTEAFF. The CDR3 region has the DNA TGTGCCAGCAGACAGGACAGGGGGCAGGACACTGAAGCTTTCTTT.

This chain connects TRBV28 to TRBJ1-2; possibly TRBD1 for D (5 bases). The V gene lost 3 bases and the J gene lost 4 bases, with 15 bases spanning the gap. The CDR3 sequence is 15 residues long. Germline V lookup: CDR1 MDHEN, CDR2 SYDVKM. CDR3 loop: CASSLVMGGSYGYTF. Written as DNA, the CDR3 is TGTGCCAGCAGTTTGGTTATGGGGGGGTCCTATGGCTACACCTTC.

The chain is built from TRBV5-1 and TRBJ2-7, with a possible D match to TRBD1 (5 bases). Trimming removed 4 bases at V and 6 bases at J, with 14 bases between. CDR1 and CDR2 from the germline V gene are SGHRS and YFSETQ. CDR3 length: 13 residues. CDR3 loop: CASSIEIQGEQYF. The CDR3, as DNA: TGCGCCAGCAGCATTGAGATCCAGGGCGAGCAGTACTTC.

The CDR3 DNA sequence: TGTGCCACCAGCAGGCCGGGGGGGGGCGCCTACAATGAGCAGTTCTTC. It is translated as CATSRPGGGAYNEQFF. The chain has TRBV15 and TRBJ2-1; TRBD2 agrees at 8 bases. CDR1 LNHNV and CDR2 YYDKDF come from the germline V gene (reference sequence). Losses at the gene ends were 3 bases for V and 2 bases for J; bases not matched to a gene: 6. CDR3 size: 16 residues. The variable domain in full, completed from reference TRBV15 and TRBJ2-1, reads DAMVIQNPRYQVTQFGKPVTLSCSQTLNHNVMYWYQQKSSQAPKLLFHYYDKDFNNEADTPDNFQSRRPNTSFCFLDIRSPGLGDTAMYLCATSRPGGGAYNEQFFGPGTRLTVL.

This clone has a single count. This chain joins TRBV30 and TRBJ2-2; TRBD2 aligns across 8 bases. The germline V gene has CDR1 GTSNPN and CDR2 SVGIG (reference sequence). J lost 0 bases, V lost 0 bases, and 3 bases had no gene match. There are 16 residues in the CDR3. The CDR3 DNA follows: TGTGCCTGGAGTGTACCAGCGGGAGCGAACACCGGGGAGCTGTTTTTT. Residues: CAWSVPAGANTGELFF.

V and J are TRBV7-2 and TRBJ1-2, with D unclear. Germline V CDR1 and CDR2: SGHTA, FQGNSA. The V end lost 2 bases, the J end lost 4 bases, and 20 bases lay between the germline ends. The CDR3 has 17 residues. The chain's CDR3 is CASSLRPQPPPSYGYTF. CDR3 nucleotide sequence: TGTGCCAGCAGCTTAAGGCCTCAGCCGCCACCTAGCTATGGCTACACCTTC.

Concerning this clone: This CDR3 is also generated by other DNA sequences in the sample. The CDR3 nucleotides are TGCGCCAGCAGCTTGGGACTAGCGGGAGAGGTAGATACGCAGTATTTT. This codes for CASSLGLAGEVDTQYF. J is TRBJ2-3 and V is TRBV5-1; 12 bases match TRBD2. CDR1 is SGHRS, CDR2 YFSETQ, per germline. Trimming removed 0 bases from V and 5 bases from J; junction bases left unmatched: 4. The CDR3 totals 16 residues.

The chain has TRBV19 and TRBJ1-5, with D unclear. V shed 2 bases and J shed 8 bases, with 10 bases lying between them. The CDR3 covers 13 residues. Germline CDR1 is LNHDA and CDR2 is SQIVND (reference sequence). CDR3 sequence: CASSIPGGEPQHF. The CDR3 DNA reads TGTGCCAGTAGTATACCGGGTGGTGAGCCCCAGCATTTT.

The CDR3 spells CASSPGQNREQFF. In nucleotides, the CDR3 is TGTGCCAGCAGCCCCGGACAAAACCGTGAGCAGTTCTTC. This chain uses TRBV5-4 with TRBJ2-1, with D perhaps matching TRBD1 (5 bases). CDR1 and CDR2 from the germline V gene are SGHNT and YYREEE (reference sequence). This CDR3 region has 13 residues. V lost 4 bases, J lost 9 bases, and 14 bases lay in between.

V is TRBV30 and J is TRBJ1-3, with 8 nucleotides matching TRBD1. V was clipped by 1 base and J by 4 bases; unmatched bases: 6. CDR1 and CDR2 from the germline V gene are GTSNPN and SVGIG (reference sequence). The CDR3 spans 15 residues. Here the CDR3 reads CAWSEPDRAGNTIYF. CDR3 DNA sequence: TGTGCCTGGAGTGAACCGGACAGGGCGGGAAACACCATATATTTT. Together with reference TRBV30 and TRBJ1-3, the CDR3 gives the full variable domain: SQTIHQWPATLVQPVGSPLSLECTVEGTSNPNLYWYRQAAGRGLQLLFYSVGIGQISSEVPQNLSASRPQDRQFILSSKKLLLSDSGFYLCAWSEPDRAGNTIYFGEGSWLTVV.

V gene TRBV18 combines with J gene TRBJ2-7; 9 bases match TRBD1. Germline-derived CDR1 and CDR2 are KGHSH and LQKENI. CDR3 length equals 15 residues. The trim removed 3 bases at V and 5 bases at J, leaving 8 bases unmatched. This CDR3 is CASSPSRDRVHEQYF. The CDR3 region has the DNA TGTGCCAGCTCACCTTCCCGGGACAGGGTGCACGAGCAGTACTTC.

V and J are TRBV9 and TRBJ2-2, with D perhaps TRBD1 (6 bases). V was shortened by 2 bases and J by 6 bases, with 14 bases between the two germline ends. Per the germline V gene, CDR1 is SGDLS and CDR2 is YYNGEE. This CDR3 spans 15 amino acids. As DNA, the CDR3 is TGTGCCAGCAGCGTCACAGGGTTCTCACCCGGGGAGCTGTTTTTT. Amino acids: CASSVTGFSPGELFF. Full variable domain (missing parts from reference TRBV9 and TRBJ2-2): DSGVTQTPKHLITATGQRVTLRCSPRSGDLSVYWYQQSLDQGLQFLIQYYNGEERAKGNILERFSAQQFPDLHSELNLSSLELGDSALYFCASSVTGFSPGELFFGEGSRLTVL.

The rearrangement links TRBV28 to TRBJ2-7; perhaps TRBD1 as D (6 bases). Germline V gives CDR1 MDHEN, CDR2 SYDVKM. The V gene lost 7 bases and the J gene lost 4 bases, with 17 bases spanning the gap. This CDR3 spans 14 amino acids. The CDR3 DNA sequence: TGTGCCAGCACTGTGCCTGACAGGACATACGAGCAGTACTTC. It yields the protein CASTVPDRTYEQYF.

The chain joins TRBV5-1 to TRBJ2-3; unclear D gene. Germline assignment: CDR1 SGHRS and CDR2 YFSETQ. V was cut by 0 bases and J by 4 bases, with 12 bases left in between. This CDR3 region has 15 residues. This CDR3 reads CASSLALGIPDTQYF. In DNA, the CDR3 is TGCGCCAGCAGCTTGGCTTTAGGGATTCCAGATACGCAGTATTTT. The full variable domain, with the rest looked up from reference TRBV5-1 and TRBJ2-3, is KAGVTQTPRYLIKTRGQQVTLSCSPISGHRSVSWYQQTPGQGLQFLFEYFSETQRNKGNFPGRFSGRQFSNSRSEMNVSTLELGDSALYLCASSLALGIPDTQYFGPGTRLTVL.

The chain links TRBV21-1 to TRBJ1-2. TRBV21-1 is recorded as a pseudogene. The CDR3 contains 15 residues. For the CDR3, the DNA is TGTGCCAGCAGCAAAGGTCGCGACGATTCCTATGGCTACACCTTC. Protein: CASSKGRDDSYGYTF.

This clone was observed once. This chain joins TRBV19 and TRBJ2-1; D uncertain. Trimming cost V 7 bases and J 8 bases, with 15 bases left between them. Germline V gene lookup returns CDR1 LNHDA and CDR2 SQIVND (reference sequence). The CDR3 is 13 amino acids. CDR3 in amino acids: CASTRDLAHEQFF. Written as DNA, the CDR3 is TGTGCCAGTACGCGTGACTTGGCCCATGAGCAGTTCTTC.

This chain links TRBV11-2 with TRBJ1-4, with D possibly TRBD1 on 6 matching bases. CDR1 and CDR2 from the germline V gene are SGHAT and FQNNGV. V gave up 7 bases and J gave up 13 bases, with 13 bases separating them. The CDR3 runs to 11 residues. The CDR3 DNA is TGTGCCAGCACCGAAGGGGGGGGACTGTTTTTT. Translation gives CASTEGGGLFF.

V and J are TRBV2 and TRBJ1-5; D is unresolved. The germline V gene encodes CDR1 SNHLY and CDR2 FYNNEI. The CDR3 contains 12 residues. Trimming removed 7 bases from V and 3 bases from J, with 7 bases in between. The DNA of the CDR3 is TGTGCCAGCACTGAGGACAATCAGCCCCAGCATTTT. Translated: CASTEDNQPQHF.